Below are 26 T cell receptor beta chains sequenced from a single sample in a study of shared T cell receptors in the human thymus. Data came from immunoSEQ multiplex PCR; TCRdb stores just in-frame clones and leaves some out. Found here are about 660,000 clones, roughly 88% of them singletons; the top ten hold over 0.008%. This sample also belongs to another study, concerning human thymus T cells.

Source material: thymocytes. The receptor source for this set is a boy younger than two with a congenital heart defect.

V is TRBV7-9 and J is TRBJ2-1; unclear D gene. From germline, CDR1 is SEHNR and CDR2 FQNEAQ (reference sequence). The CDR3 spans 14 residues. V lost 3 bases to trimming and J lost 8 bases, with 14 bases between them. Written as DNA, the CDR3 is TGTGCCAGCAGCTTTTCCTGGGCGACGGATGAGCAGTTCTTC. The encoded protein is CASSFSWATDEQFF.

The V call is TRBV5-5, the J call TRBJ2-7; 8 bases align to TRBD2. V shed 3 bases, J shed 1 base, and the junction held 6 bases outside the gene matches. CDR1 and CDR2 from the germline V gene are SGHKS and YYEKEE (reference sequence). This CDR3 contains 15 residues. The CDR3 DNA reads TGTGCCAGCAGCTCCCGGGGGGGGCGTTCCTACGAGCAGTACTTC. As protein: CASSSRGGRSYEQYF.

This clone was found once. This chain joins TRBV6-5 and TRBJ2-1; D possibly corresponds to TRBD2 (6 bases). CDR3 length equals 15 residues. Germline assignment: CDR1 MNHEY and CDR2 SVGAGI. Trimming pared 6 bases from V and 2 bases from J, leaving 14 bases between. DNA for the CDR3: TGTGCCAGCAGCACCGGGACTCCTCCCTACAATGAGCAGTTCTTC. Residues: CASSTGTPPYNEQFF.

J is TRBJ2-7 and V is TRBV5-4, with 10 bases matching TRBD2. Germline V gene sequence: CDR1 SGHNT, CDR2 YYREEE (reference sequence). Losses at the gene ends were 4 bases for V and 4 bases for J; bases not matched to a gene: 2. This CDR3 is built from 13 residues. In nucleotides, the CDR3 is TGTGCCAGCAGCCCTAGCGGGAGATACGAGCAGTACTTC. It specifies CASSPSGRYEQYF.

The chain is built from TRBV6-1 and TRBJ1-2; D unclear. CDR1 is MNHNS, CDR2 SASEGT, per germline. Trimming left V 5 bases short and J 3 bases short, with 13 bases between. The CDR3 covers 14 residues. DNA of the CDR3: TGTGCCAGCAGTATACAGTTCCCCGACTATGGCTACACCTTC. This sequence encodes CASSIQFPDYGYTF.

The chain employs TRBV28 and TRBJ2-1, with no clear D. This CDR3 contains 15 residues. The V gene lost 5 bases and the J gene lost 4 bases, with 15 bases spanning the gap. Germline V gives CDR1 MDHEN, CDR2 SYDVKM. CDR3 sequence (DNA): TGTGCCAGCAGTCCCCCCGACACTCGATACAATGAGCAGTTCTTC. This sequence encodes CASSPPDTRYNEQFF. Using reference TRBV28 and TRBJ2-1 for the parts outside the CDR3, the full variable domain is DVKVTQSSRYLVKRTGEKVFLECVQDMDHENMFWYRQDPGLGLRLIYFSYDVKMKEKGDIPEGYSVSREKKERFSLILESASTNQTSMYLCASSPPDTRYNEQFFGPGTRLTVL.

The rearrangement joins TRBV27 to TRBJ2-7; maybe TRBD1 (6 bases). This CDR3 has 13 residues. Germline CDR1 is MNHEY and CDR2 is SMNVEV (reference sequence). Trimming pared 4 bases from V and 2 bases from J, leaving 9 bases between. The CDR3 is CASSSRQAYEQYF. In nucleotides, the CDR3 is TGTGCCAGCAGTTCTAGACAGGCCTACGAGCAGTACTTC.

The chain carries TRBV28 and TRBJ2-3; possible D gene TRBD2, 6 bases. Between the trimmed V and J ends, which lost 10 bases and 6 bases, there was a span of 29 bases. The CDR3 covers 17 residues. Per germline, CDR1 MDHEN and CDR2 SYDVKM. The CDR3, as DNA: TGTGCCACCACCGGGACGGGGGACCTCCCCGGCGGGGATACGCAGTATTTT. It specifies CATTGTGDLPGGDTQYF.

This sequence joins TRBV10-1 and TRBJ2-7; 8 nucleotides match TRBD1. The CDR3 is made up of 12 amino acids. J lost 6 bases, V lost 3 bases, and 1 base had no gene match. Germline lookup yields CDR1 WNHNN and CDR2 SYGVQD (reference sequence). The CDR3 nucleotides are TGCGCCAGCAGTGATGACAGGGGCGAGCAGTACTTC. Amino acid sequence: CASSDDRGEQYF.

J is TRBJ2-7 and V is TRBV11-2; TRBD2 might be the D (6 bases). The CDR3 has 12 amino acids. The ends were cut back, 7 bases at V and 9 bases at J, with 16 bases in the middle. The germline V gene encodes CDR1 SGHAT and CDR2 FQNNGV. CDR3 loop: CASNGGSPGQYF. Written as DNA, the CDR3 is TGTGCCAGCAATGGGGGGTCTCCTGGGCAGTACTTC.

V and J are TRBV6-5 and TRBJ1-1; possible D gene TRBD1, 6 bases. With 5 bases removed from V and 4 bases from J, the gap between germline ends came to 14 bases. The germline gives CDR1 MNHEY, CDR2 SVGAGI. The CDR3 consists of 14 residues. CDR3 residues: CASSPTGPSTEAFF. The CDR3 coding sequence is TGTGCCAGCAGTCCTACAGGGCCTTCCACTGAAGCTTTCTTT.

This clone showed up just once. The genes are TRBV19 and TRBJ1-2; tentatively, D is TRBD1 (6 bases). The CDR3 is 14 residues long. Trimming cost V 4 bases and J 2 bases, with 11 bases left between them. The germline CDR1 and CDR2 sequences are LNHDA and SQIVND (reference sequence). CDR3 residues: CASSTTTGNYGYTF. CDR3 bases: TGTGCCAGTAGTACGACGACAGGAAACTATGGCTACACCTTC.

The genes are TRBV7-9 and TRBJ2-7, with D maybe TRBD2 (6 bases). CDR1 and CDR2 (germline): SEHNR, FQNEAQ (reference sequence). V shed 4 bases and J shed 2 bases, with 15 bases lying between them. This CDR3 contains 15 residues. CDR3 loop: CASSSPAGPPYEQYF. The CDR3 nucleotides are TGTGCCAGCAGCTCCCCGGCGGGGCCTCCCTACGAGCAGTACTTC.

V and J are TRBV5-8 and TRBJ2-7; D perhaps matches TRBD1 (5 bases). Between the trimmed V and J ends, which lost 5 bases and 2 bases, there was a span of 11 bases. The CDR3 loop spans 13 amino acids. Germline V gives CDR1 SGHTS, CDR2 YDEGEE. The CDR3 nucleotides read TGTGCCAGCAGGTTTGGGGCCACCTACGAGCAGTACTTC. Protein product: CASRFGATYEQYF. Full variable domain (rest looked up from reference TRBV5-8 and TRBJ2-7): EAGVTQSPTHLIKTRGQQATLRCSPISGHTSVYWYQQALGLGLQFLLWYDEGEERNRGNFPPRFSGRQFPNYSSELNVNALELEDSALYLCASRFGATYEQYFGPGTRLTVT.

The genes are TRBV27 and TRBJ2-2, with D maybe TRBD1 (6 bases). CDR3 length: 15 residues. CDR1 is MNHEY, CDR2 SMNVEV, per germline (reference sequence). V lost 0 bases, J lost 1 base, and 6 bases lay in between. This chain's CDR3 is CASSLSQGNTGELFF. The CDR3, as DNA: TGTGCCAGCAGTTTATCACAGGGGAACACCGGGGAGCTGTTTTTT.

V is TRBV7-9 and J is TRBJ1-2; 8 positions match TRBD1. The length of the CDR3 is 16 residues. The V gene end was trimmed by 1 base and the J gene end by 4 bases; junction bases not matched to a gene: 8. Germline V CDR1 and CDR2: SEHNR, FQNEAQ (reference sequence). The CDR3 spells CASSLGRVRGPYGYTF. As DNA, the CDR3 is TGTGCCAGCAGCTTAGGACGGGTCAGGGGGCCCTATGGCTACACCTTC. The full variable domain, its missing parts supplied by reference TRBV7-9 and TRBJ1-2, is DTGVSQNPRHKITKRGQNVTFRCDPISEHNRLYWYRQTLGQGPEFLTYFQNEAQLEKSRLLSDRFSAERPKGSFSTLEIQRTEQGDSAMYLCASSLGRVRGPYGYTFGSGTRLTVV.

This clone was seen just once. The chain carries TRBV19 and TRBJ1-2; 7 bases fit TRBD1. The J segment lost 4 bases and the V segment lost 4 bases, leaving 6 bases of the junction unmatched. Germline CDR1 is LNHDA and CDR2 is SQIVND (reference sequence). The CDR3 length is 14 residues. For the CDR3, the DNA is TGTGCCAGTAGTAGGAACAGGGGAGTCTATGGCTACACCTTC. Translated, it gives CASSRNRGVYGYTF.

CDR3 sequence: CASSLLAGEETDTQYF. CDR3 coding DNA: TGTGCCAGCAGTTTACTAGCGGGAGAGGAAACAGATACGCAGTATTTT. The chain links TRBV28 to TRBJ2-3; 10 positions match TRBD2. The CDR3 is 16 amino acids. V shed 2 bases and J 3 bases; nucleotides not matched to a gene: 5. Germline V CDR1 and CDR2: MDHEN, SYDVKM.

The chain couples TRBV5-5 to TRBJ1-1; D unclear. The CDR3 loop spans 15 amino acids. Trimming took off 4 bases at V and 5 bases at J, with 18 bases between the two ends. In germline, CDR1 is SGHKS, CDR2 YYEKEE (reference sequence). The DNA for the CDR3 is TGTGCCAGCAGCGAGACCCACCCGGGAGGGACTGAAGCTTTCTTT. Translated, it gives CASSETHPGGTEAFF.

V gene TRBV5-4 combines with J gene TRBJ2-1, with 10 bases aligning to TRBD2. The CDR3 is 15 amino acids. V gave up 1 base and J gave up 8 bases; unmatched junction bases: 6. CDR1 and CDR2 from the germline V gene are SGHNT and YYREEE (reference sequence). As DNA, the CDR3 is TGTGCCAGCAGCTTGACTAGCGGGATAAACCATGAGCAGTTCTTC. It yields the protein CASSLTSGINHEQFF.

The chain combines TRBV4-1 with TRBJ1-5; D might be TRBD1 (5 bases). The CDR3 sequence is 17 residues long. Per germline, CDR1 MGHRA and CDR2 YSYEKL. With 0 bases removed from V and 0 bases from J, the gap between germline ends came to 12 bases. Here the CDR3 DNA reads TGCGCCAGCAGCCAAGAGGGGCCAGATTATAGCAATCAGCCCCAGCATTTT. Its protein is CASSQEGPDYSNQPQHF.

The V gene is TRBV6-5, the J gene TRBJ1-2, with 9 bases matching TRBD1. There are 15 residues in the CDR3. With 4 bases clipped from V and 4 bases from J, the junction kept 7 bases outside the gene matches. Germline loops: CDR1 MNHEY, CDR2 SVGAGI. As DNA, the CDR3 is TGTGCCAGCAGTTTCAAACAGGGGGCCAGCTATGGCTACACCTTC. Its translation is CASSFKQGASYGYTF.

The chain has TRBV25-1 and TRBJ1-1; no firm D call. Germline-derived CDR1 and CDR2 are MGHDK and SYGVNS. The CDR3 consists of 12 residues. Trimming removed 5 bases at V and 8 bases at J, with 12 bases between. The CDR3 nucleotides read TGTGCCAGCAGTCTACCCAACCACGAAGCTTTCTTT. Its protein product is CASSLPNHEAFF.

The chain has TRBV7-9 and TRBJ2-1, with 8 bases fitting TRBD2. CDR1 SEHNR and CDR2 FQNEAQ come from the germline V gene (reference sequence). The J segment lost 8 bases and the V segment lost 8 bases, leaving 14 bases of the junction unmatched. This CDR3 is 15 amino acids long. CDR3 residues: CASSEWGSGTDEQFF. The CDR3 coding sequence is TGTGCCAGCTCGGAATGGGGTAGCGGGACGGATGAGCAGTTCTTC.

The genes are TRBV11-2 and TRBJ2-1; no firm D call. Germline V gene data show CDR1 as SGHAT and CDR2 as FQNNGV. CDR3 size: 14 residues. The V end was cut by 1 base, the J end by 7 bases, with 11 bases between. CDR3 in DNA: TGTGCCAGCAGCTTAGGGCAGCTCGGGAATGAGCAGTTCTTC. Translated, it gives CASSLGQLGNEQFF.

This chain uses TRBV7-9 with TRBJ2-3; 7 bases are a match to TRBD1. The CDR3 has 18 residues. Per germline, CDR1 SEHNR and CDR2 FQNEAQ (reference sequence). Trimming removed 0 bases from V and 2 bases from J; junction bases left unmatched: 11. CDR3 region: CASSLADGVGGYTDTQYF. In DNA, the CDR3 is TGTGCCAGCAGCTTAGCGGACGGTGTAGGGGGCTACACAGATACGCAGTATTTT. Variable domain in full (rest from reference TRBV7-9 and TRBJ2-3): DTGVSQNPRHKITKRGQNVTFRCDPISEHNRLYWYRQTLGQGPEFLTYFQNEAQLEKSRLLSDRFSAERPKGSFSTLEIQRTEQGDSAMYLCASSLADGVGGYTDTQYFGPGTRLTVL.